A selection of T cell receptor beta chains follows, all from one sample in a study of T cell responses to AZD1222 COVID-19 vaccine. The protocol was immunoSEQ multiplex PCR, while the TCRdb copy is restricted to in-frame clones and leaves out a portion. The table records roughly 170,000 clones, around 88% of them present only once. The sequenced sample was peripheral blood, obtained on day 0 of AZD1222 vaccination. Source of these receptors: an adult in good health. CDR3s leave out the opening cysteine and the closing phenylalanine or tryptophan.

j_call: TRBJ1-2
v_call: TRBV7-9
cdr3_aa: ASSSIYGTIHGYT

j_call: TRBJ2-7
v_call: TRBV6-5
cdr3_aa: ASGGVGSFEQY

j_call: TRBJ1-3
v_call: TRBV28
cdr3_aa: ATYLGAGNTIY

j_call: TRBJ1-1
v_call: TRBV30
cdr3_aa: AWTDTGTGGTEAF

j_call: TRBJ1-5
v_call: TRBV27
cdr3_aa: ASSSSGTASQPQH

j_call: TRBJ1-4
v_call: TRBV5-6
cdr3_aa: ASSLTGLNEKLF

j_call: TRBJ2-2
v_call: TRBV19
cdr3_aa: ASRPGQGAHTGELF

j_call: TRBJ2-7
v_call: TRBV29-1
cdr3_aa: SARQGHEQY

j_call: TRBJ1-4
v_call: TRBV5-1
cdr3_aa: ASSSGRTNEKLF

j_call: TRBJ2-5
v_call: TRBV2
cdr3_aa: ASSAWGEGLFETQY

j_call: TRBJ1-2
v_call: TRBV19
cdr3_aa: ASSRTGGNGGYT

j_call: TRBJ2-5
v_call: TRBV3-1/TRBV3-2
cdr3_aa: ASSLRTSGRAGETQY

j_call: TRBJ2-6
v_call: TRBV20-1
cdr3_aa: SASMSAGGANVLT

j_call: TRBJ2-1
v_call: TRBV29-1
cdr3_aa: SVGTGGNEQF

j_call: TRBJ1-2
v_call: TRBV19
cdr3_aa: ASSTSTDYGYT